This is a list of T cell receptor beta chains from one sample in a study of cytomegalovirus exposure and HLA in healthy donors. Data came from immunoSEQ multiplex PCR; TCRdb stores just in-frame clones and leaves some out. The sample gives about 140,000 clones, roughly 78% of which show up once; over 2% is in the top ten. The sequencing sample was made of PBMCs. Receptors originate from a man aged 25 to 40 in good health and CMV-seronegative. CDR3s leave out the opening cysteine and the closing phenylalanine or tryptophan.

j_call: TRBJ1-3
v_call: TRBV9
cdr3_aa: ASSVGGQGDTIY

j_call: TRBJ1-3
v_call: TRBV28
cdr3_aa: ASSLMGLNTIY

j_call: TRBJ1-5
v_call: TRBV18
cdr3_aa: ASSPGTGGNQPQH

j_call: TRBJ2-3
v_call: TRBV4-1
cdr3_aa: ASSPHVTLDTQY

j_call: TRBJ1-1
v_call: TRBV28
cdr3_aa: ASNRPAPGGNTEAF

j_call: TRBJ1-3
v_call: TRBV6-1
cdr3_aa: ASHPLTGMANTIY

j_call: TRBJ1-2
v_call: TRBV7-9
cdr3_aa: ASSVNRENYGYT

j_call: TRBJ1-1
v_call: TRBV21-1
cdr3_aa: ASSKVESSGVGTEAF

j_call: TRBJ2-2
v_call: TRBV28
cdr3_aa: ASSFSTGAGGELF

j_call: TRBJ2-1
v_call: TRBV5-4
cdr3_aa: ASSVALAAYNEQF

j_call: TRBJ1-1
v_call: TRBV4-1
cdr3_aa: ASSPRGGTGGLEAF

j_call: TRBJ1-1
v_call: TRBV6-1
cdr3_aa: ASLAMTAMNTEAF